This T cell receptor (beta chain) was identified in a study of CD8+ T cells in alopecia areata. Indicated treatment: oral pan-JAK inhibitor, 5-10 mg twice daily. Peripheral blood, together with lesional scalp punch biopsies, was collected from alopecia areata patients. Sequencing templates came from extracted RNA that was reverse transcribed into cDNA. The protocol was immunoSEQ multiplex PCR, while the TCRdb copy is restricted to in-frame clones and leaves out a portion. The profile shows about 140,000 clones, around 86% of them singletons. The germline CDR1 and CDR2 sequences are SGHAT and FQNNGV. The CDR3 extends over 14 amino acids. Trimming took 10 bases from V and 6 from J; bases not matched to a gene: 12. This clone was found once. Its antigen is not identified. Whole-study findings and limits: The study found higher clonality in lesional than normal scalp, especially in alopecia totalis/universalis. During tofacitinib treatment, many expanded lesional clones remained in scalp and blood. Sharing of TCR sequences between patients (possibly for HLA-related reasons) was less clear than in mice.

V gene TRBV11-2 combines with J gene TRBJ2-1; 7 nucleotides match TRBD2. The sample in question was CD8+ T cells sorted from blood, obtained at week 4, from a patient treated with tofacitinib. This TCR derives from a human donor with alopecia areata. The CDR3 spells CATLTGGYPNEQFF. The DNA of the CDR3 is TGTGCCACCCTAACGGGGGGATACCCCAATGAGCAGTTCTTC.